A single sample gave rise to the 32 T cell receptor beta chains below, sequenced in a study of T cells after yellow fever vaccination. MiXCR, run by TCRdb on the 5' RACE reads, gives a single entry per CDR3 protein. The sample yields 100,000 to 150,000 distinct CDR3 sequences, approximately 16% seen once. This sample comprised CD8+ T cells sorted from PBMCs, obtained 5 days after the yellow fever booster vaccination. The source is a man aged 18 to 35 who received the YFV17D yellow fever vaccine.

This clonotype was seen only a few times. CDR3: CASSPWTAGGNGYTF. CDR3 coding DNA: TGTGCCAGCAGCCCTTGGACCGCAGGAGGAAATGGCTACACCTTC. J is TRBJ1-2 and V is TRBV5-5; D gene unclear. This CDR3 has 15 residues. The V gene lost 4 bases and the J gene lost 6 bases, with 19 bases spanning the gap. Germline assignment: CDR1 SGHKS and CDR2 YYEKEE (reference sequence).

The chain carries TRBV9 and TRBJ1-1, with 7 bases fitting TRBD1. With 3 bases clipped from V and 4 bases from J, the junction kept 6 bases outside the gene matches. The CDR3 runs 14 residues. Germline CDR1 reads SGDLS; CDR2 reads YYNGEE. The CDR3 region is CASSERQGATEAFF. CDR3 DNA: TGTGCCAGCAGCGAAAGACAGGGAGCCACTGAAGCTTTCTTT.

This clonotype was recorded a few times. The chain has TRBV4-1 and TRBJ2-7; D unclear. Germline V CDR1 and CDR2: MGHRA, YSYEKL. V lost 1 base and J 2 bases, leaving 9 bases between the germline ends. This CDR3 is 14 amino acids long. CDR3 sequence reads: CASSQVTSAYEQYF. The CDR3 DNA follows: TGCGCCAGCAGCCAAGTAACGTCAGCCTACGAGCAGTACTTC.

This chain connects TRBV12-3 or TRBV12-4 to TRBJ2-5; 13 nucleotides align to TRBD2. The CDR3 has 16 residues. V lost 6 bases to trimming and J lost 5 bases; unmatched junction nucleotides: 9. The CDR3 nucleotides are TGTGCCAGCAGCCAACTAGCGGGGGGGACCTTGGAGACCCAGTACTTC. Its protein product is CASSQLAGGTLETQYF.

This clonotype was detected only a few times. The gene calls are TRBV4-3 and TRBJ1-5, with D possibly matching TRBD1 (5 bases). Germline V lookup: CDR1 LGHNA, CDR2 YSLEER. V gave up 0 bases and J gave up 4 bases, with 13 bases separating them. This CDR3 spans 16 amino acids. The DNA for the CDR3 is TGCGCCAGCAGCCAAGATCCGCCCAGGGTTAATCAGCCCCAGCATTTT. Its protein product is CASSQDPPRVNQPQHF.

This clonotype was observed a few times. This chain connects TRBV29-1 to TRBJ1-1; D is undetermined. The ends were cut back, 8 bases at V and 2 bases at J, with 12 bases in the middle. Germline loops: CDR1 SQVTM, CDR2 ANQGSEA. This CDR3 is built from 12 residues. CDR3 sequence: CSHGERNTEAFF. The DNA of the CDR3 is TGCAGCCATGGGGAGAGAAACACTGAAGCTTTCTTT.

The rearrangement uses TRBV5-1 and TRBJ1-1; no definite D call. Germline lookup yields CDR1 SGHRS and CDR2 YFSETQ. V was trimmed by 0 bases and J by 3 bases, leaving 6 bases between them. The CDR3 totals 13 residues. CDR3 nucleotide sequence: TGCGCCAGCAGCTTGGAGAGCTACACTGAAGCTTTCTTT. Its translation: CASSLESYTEAFF.

The J gene is TRBJ2-2, the V gene TRBV4-3; 7 nucleotides match TRBD1. J was trimmed by 5 bases and V by 3 bases; bases with no gene match: 12. The CDR3 extends over 17 amino acids. The germline V gene encodes CDR1 LGHNA and CDR2 YSLEER. CDR3 amino acids: CASSQIDRARGTGELFF. CDR3 in DNA: TGCGCCAGCAGCCAGATAGACAGGGCGAGGGGGACCGGGGAGCTGTTTTTT.

The genes are TRBV6-1 and TRBJ2-7, with 10 bases that match TRBD2. The J segment lost 5 bases and the V segment lost 2 bases, leaving 9 bases of the junction unmatched. CDR1 and CDR2 (germline): MNHNS, SASEGT. The CDR3 consists of 16 residues. This chain's CDR3 is CASSEQRGGIGDEQYV. In nucleotides, the CDR3 is TGTGCCAGCAGTGAACAGCGGGGGGGCATAGGGGACGAGCAGTACGTC.

This clonotype turned up a few times. This chain uses TRBV7-9 with TRBJ1-1; no clear D. Germline V gives CDR1 SEHNR, CDR2 FQNEAQ (reference sequence). The V gene lost 1 base and the J gene lost 6 bases, with 15 bases spanning the gap. CDR3 length equals 15 residues. CDR3: CASSLVIGSPAEAFF. CDR3 sequence (DNA): TGTGCCAGCAGCTTAGTTATCGGCTCTCCGGCTGAAGCTTTCTTT. Combining the CDR3 with reference TRBV7-9 and TRBJ1-1 gives the whole variable domain DTGVSQNPRHKITKRGQNVTFRCDPISEHNRLYWYRQTLGQGPEFLTYFQNEAQLEKSRLLSDRFSAERPKGSFSTLEIQRTEQGDSAMYLCASSLVIGSPAEAFFGQGTRLTVV.

The sample holds a few counts of this clonotype. The chain links TRBV7-9 to TRBJ2-3; 12 bases are shared with TRBD2. The V gene's germline CDR1 is SEHNR and CDR2 FQNEAQ (reference sequence). There are 17 residues in the CDR3. J lost 7 bases, V lost 4 bases, and 12 bases had no gene match. The CDR3 protein is CASSWVLAGGPPHTQYF. The CDR3 DNA is TGTGCCAGCAGCTGGGTACTAGCGGGGGGCCCGCCCCATACGCAGTATTTT.

The genes are TRBV4-1 and TRBJ1-5; no definite D call. The CDR3 contains 15 residues. The V end was cut by 5 bases, the J end by 0 bases, with 11 bases between. From germline, CDR1 is MGHRA and CDR2 YSYEKL. CDR3 nucleotides: TGCGCCAGCAGCGGGCAGACTAATAGCAATCAGCCCCAGCATTTT. Translating gives CASSGQTNSNQPQHF.

The J gene is TRBJ2-7, the V gene TRBV29-1, with D perhaps matching TRBD1 (6 bases). Germline CDR1 and CDR2: SQVTM and ANQGSEA. CDR3 length equals 12 residues. The V and J ends lost 7 bases and 2 bases respectively, with 12 bases between them. DNA of the CDR3: TGCAGCGCCAGGGGTAGCACCTACGAGCAGTACGTC. As protein: CSARGSTYEQYV.

V is TRBV28 and J is TRBJ1-5; a possible D gene is TRBD1 (6 bases). This CDR3 is 13 amino acids long. Per the germline V gene, CDR1 is MDHEN and CDR2 is SYDVKM. Trimming took 8 bases from V and 3 from J, leaving 11 bases between them. In DNA, the CDR3 is TGTGCCAGCTCGGACAGATTCAATCAGCCCCAGCATTTT. Translating it yields CASSDRFNQPQHF.

This clonotype was seen only a few times. This chain connects TRBV27 to TRBJ2-3; D might be TRBD1 (6 bases). Germline V gene lookup returns CDR1 MNHEY and CDR2 SMNVEV (reference sequence). The CDR3 spans 12 residues. The germline V and J ends were trimmed by 5 bases and 7 bases, with 10 bases remaining between them. Here the CDR3 DNA reads TGTGCCAGCAGTAGAACAGGGCATACGCAGTATTTT. Translating gives CASSRTGHTQYF.

This clonotype was found many times. The gene calls are TRBV14 and TRBJ2-7, with 9 bases fitting TRBD2. CDR1 and CDR2 (germline): SGHDN, FVKESK. V lost 2 bases to trimming and J lost 6 bases; unmatched junction nucleotides: 11. The CDR3 totals 16 residues. The CDR3 region is CASSQISGGPTGEQYF. The CDR3 DNA is TGTGCCAGCAGCCAAATTAGCGGGGGCCCGACGGGCGAGCAGTACTTC.

V gene TRBV6-5 combines with J gene TRBJ1-2; possible D gene TRBD1, 6 bases. The CDR3 runs to 15 residues. V was cut by 8 bases and J by 2 bases, with 18 bases left in between. Germline CDR1 MNHEY, CDR2 SVGAGI. In nucleotides, the CDR3 is TGTGCCAGCCTCAAACTACAGGGTTGGAACTATGGCTACACCTTC. It is translated as CASLKLQGWNYGYTF.

This clonotype was seen more than once but under ten times. This chain uses TRBV25-1 with TRBJ2-1; D gene unclear. This CDR3 spans 11 amino acids. Germline CDR1 reads MGHDK; CDR2 reads SYGVNS. V was clipped by 10 bases and J by 9 bases, with 13 bases between them. The CDR3 spells CATEDVLEQFF. The CDR3 nucleotides read TGTGCCACAGAGGACGTTCTTGAGCAGTTCTTC.

The V and J genes are TRBV6-6 and TRBJ2-7; D tentatively reads TRBD1 or TRBD2 (5 bases each). Trimming stripped 5 bases from V and 6 bases from J, with 23 bases between. Germline-derived CDR1 and CDR2 are MNHNY and SVGAGI (reference sequence). This CDR3 is 16 amino acids long. The CDR3 bases are TGTGCCAGCAGTCGACCAGGACAAGATCGGGCGGGCGAGCAGTACGTC. This codes for CASSRPGQDRAGEQYV.

The V call is TRBV6-6, the J call TRBJ1-4; D unresolved. CDR3 size: 11 residues. V was cut by 6 bases and J by 7 bases, with 6 bases left in between. CDR1 and CDR2 from the germline V gene are MNHNY and SVGAGI (reference sequence). The CDR3 is CASSLGEKLFF. The CDR3 bases are TGTGCCAGCAGCTTGGGTGAAAAACTGTTTTTT.

The chain combines TRBV29-1 with TRBJ1-2, with 7 bases lining up with TRBD1. V lost 6 bases and J lost 11; bases outside the gene matches: 12. Looked up from germline, CDR1 is SQVTM and CDR2 is ANQGSEA. This CDR3 is 12 amino acids long. The CDR3 loop is CSVKPGTADYTF. As DNA, the CDR3 is TGCAGCGTGAAGCCCGGGACAGCCGATTACACCTTC.

This sequence joins TRBV20-1 and TRBJ2-5; D remains ambiguous. CDR1 and CDR2 from the germline V gene are DFQATT and SNEGSKA (reference sequence). The CDR3 contains 12 residues. Trimming stripped 3 bases from V and 4 bases from J, with 9 bases between. CDR3 loop: CSASDPPETQYF. The CDR3 DNA reads TGCAGTGCTAGCGATCCCCCAGAGACCCAGTACTTC.

The rearrangement joins TRBV29-1 to TRBJ1-2, with D uncertain. The CDR3 runs to 14 residues. The germline V gene has CDR1 SQVTM and CDR2 ANQGSEA. V lost 5 bases, J lost 4 bases, and 17 bases lay in between. The CDR3 DNA is TGCAGCGTTCTTTGGACTGGGGAACCCTATGGCTACACCTTC. It is translated as CSVLWTGEPYGYTF.

V usage is TRBV4-3 and J usage is TRBJ1-1; 7 nucleotides align to TRBD1. The germline V gene encodes CDR1 LGHNA and CDR2 YSLEER. The length of the CDR3 is 14 residues. V gave up 4 bases and J gave up 8 bases; unmatched junction bases: 10. DNA of the CDR3: TGCGCCAGCAGCCTTATCGACAGGGAGTGGGAAGCTTTCTTT. This encodes CASSLIDREWEAFF.

The V gene is TRBV29-1, the J gene TRBJ1-2, with D maybe TRBD1 (5 bases). Germline CDR1 is SQVTM and CDR2 is ANQGSEA. V lost 4 bases, J lost 5 bases, and 14 bases lay in between. The CDR3 length is 13 residues. The CDR3 spells CSVAQATLYGYTF. The CDR3 region has the DNA TGCAGCGTTGCACAGGCCACCCTTTATGGCTACACCTTC.

As DNA, the CDR3 is TGTGCCAGCAGCCTAGGGACGGGGACTAACGAGCAGTACGTC. This encodes CASSLGTGTNEQYV. The chain joins TRBV7-8 to TRBJ2-7; 7 nucleotides match TRBD2. From germline, CDR1 is SGHVS and CDR2 FQNEAQ. Trimming removed 5 bases from V and 5 bases from J; junction bases left unmatched: 9. CDR3 length: 14 amino acids.

This clonotype appeared a single time. At one of its ends the junction is not consistent with the germline gene, which may arise from a read error. The chain is built from TRBV7-9 and TRBJ2-7; TRBD1 matches at 8 bases. Germline loops: CDR1 SEHNR, CDR2 FQNEAQ (reference sequence). The CDR3 sequence is 15 residues long. Written as DNA, the CDR3 is TGTGCCAGCAGCTCGAACAGGGGGATAGTCTACGAGCACTACTTC. Translated, it gives CASSSNRGIVYEHYF.

The chain links TRBV9 to TRBJ2-4, with unresolved D. Germline V lookup: CDR1 SGDLS, CDR2 YYNGEE. V lost 3 bases and J lost 7, with 20 bases in between. The CDR3 consists of 16 residues. CDR3 coding DNA: TGTGCCAGCAGCGAGGGAACCGGGCCGAGTTACAACATTCAGTACTTC. It translates to CASSEGTGPSYNIQYF. The full variable domain, its missing parts supplied by reference TRBV9 and TRBJ2-4, is DSGVTQTPKHLITATGQRVTLRCSPRSGDLSVYWYQQSLDQGLQFLIQYYNGEERAKGNILERFSAQQFPDLHSELNLSSLELGDSALYFCASSEGTGPSYNIQYFGAGTRLSVL.

The V call is TRBV19, the J call TRBJ2-1; TRBD2 matches 11 bases. The CDR3 is made up of 15 amino acids. The V segment lost 2 bases and the J segment 7 bases; nucleotides outside the gene matches: 4. Germline V CDR1 and CDR2: LNHDA, SQIVND (reference sequence). CDR3 in DNA: TGTGCCAGTAGTATAAATAGCGGGGGGGAGAATGAGCAGTTCTTC. It translates to CASSINSGGENEQFF.

This clonotype was counted a few times. The chain carries TRBV7-6 and TRBJ1-6, with 7 bases lining up with TRBD1. CDR1 SGHVS and CDR2 FNYEAQ come from the germline V gene. V lost 6 bases and J lost 8; bases outside the gene matches: 4. The CDR3 runs 13 residues. The chain's CDR3 is CASRQGIYSPLHF. For the CDR3, the DNA is TGTGCCAGCAGACAGGGGATTTATTCACCCCTCCACTTT.

This clonotype was counted only a few times. The V and J genes are TRBV7-3 and TRBJ2-5; 15 bases agree with TRBD2. Germline V gene lookup returns CDR1 SGHTA and CDR2 FQGTGA. This CDR3 region has 16 residues. With 5 bases clipped from V and 4 bases from J, the junction kept 5 bases outside the gene matches. As DNA, the CDR3 is TGTGCCAGCAGCCCGGGACTAGCGGGGGGCGGAGAGACCCAGTACTTC. Protein product: CASSPGLAGGGETQYF. Supplemented by reference TRBV7-3 and TRBJ2-5, the full variable domain reads GAGVSQTPSNKVTEKGKYVELRCDPISGHTALYWYRQSLGQGPEFLIYFQGTGAADDSGLPNDRFFAVRPEGSVSTLKIQRTERGDSAVYLCASSPGLAGGGETQYFGPGTRLLVL.

The chain recombines TRBV20-1 with TRBJ2-1, with a tentative D call TRBD1 (6 bases). Germline V gene lookup returns CDR1 DFQATT and CDR2 SNEGSKA (reference sequence). Trimming pared 3 bases from V and 9 bases from J, leaving 6 bases between. The CDR3 is made up of 10 amino acids. The CDR3 DNA follows: TGCAGTGCTAGCAGGGGTGAGCAGTTCTTC. The encoded protein is CSASRGEQFF.